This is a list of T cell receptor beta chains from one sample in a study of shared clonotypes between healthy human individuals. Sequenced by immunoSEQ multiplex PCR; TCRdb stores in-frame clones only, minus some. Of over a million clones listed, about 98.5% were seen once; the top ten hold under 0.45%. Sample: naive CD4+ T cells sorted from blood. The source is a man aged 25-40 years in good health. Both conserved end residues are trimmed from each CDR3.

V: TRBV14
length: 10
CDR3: ASSTPPGSQY

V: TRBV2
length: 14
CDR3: ASSRSSGISYNEQF

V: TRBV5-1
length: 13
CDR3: ASSLEGQGPETQY

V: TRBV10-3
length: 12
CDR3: AISEQGDNQPQH

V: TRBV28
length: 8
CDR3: ASRRETQY

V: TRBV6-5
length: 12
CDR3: ASSPTGPNNEQF

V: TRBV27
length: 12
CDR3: ASSFFAGTNEQF

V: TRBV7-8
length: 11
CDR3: ASSQDRAGELF

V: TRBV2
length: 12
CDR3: ASSEEGFSYEQY

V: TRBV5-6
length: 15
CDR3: ASSLEGSGARTGELF

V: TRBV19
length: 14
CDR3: ASSDLTGTGTGELF

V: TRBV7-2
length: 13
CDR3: ASSLATGPPYEQY

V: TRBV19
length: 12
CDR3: ASSTLAGAYEQY

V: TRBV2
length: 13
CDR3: ASSRGTANNQPQH

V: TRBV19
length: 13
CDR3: ASSIQVSVTGELF

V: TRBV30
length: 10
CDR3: AWSVGLVAQY